These 15 T cell receptor beta chains share one sample of origin, sequenced in a study of monozygotic twins with inflammatory bowel disease. TCRdb re-called the 5' RACE reads and gives one entry per CDR3 protein, without DNA. The listing records about 160,000 distinct CDR3 sequences. Specimen: blood. The receptors originated from a human donor with ulcerative colitis or Crohn's disease, or a healthy co-twin of an affected twin (not recorded which).

The J gene is TRBJ2-3, the V gene TRBV5-1; there is no DNA to check the TCRdb D call of TRBD2. The V gene's germline CDR1 is SGHRS and CDR2 YFSETQ. The length of the CDR3 is 13 residues. The CDR3 region is CASNLGREDTQYF.

The V gene is TRBV5-5, the J gene TRBJ1-1. This CDR3 has 13 amino acids. Germline V lookup: CDR1 SGHKS, CDR2 YYEKEE (reference sequence). The CDR3 loop reads CASLIGDYTEAFF.

V gene TRBV15 combines with J gene TRBJ2-4; TCRdb reports TRBD1, a call that lacks DNA to check it against. This CDR3 contains 14 residues. Per germline, CDR1 LNHNV and CDR2 YYDKDF (reference sequence). CDR3: CATSRGDPPNIQYF. Combining the CDR3 with reference TRBV15 and TRBJ2-4 gives the whole variable domain DAMVIQNPRYQVTQFGKPVTLSCSQTLNHNVMYWYQQKSSQAPKLLFHYYDKDFNNEADTPDNFQSRRPNTSFCFLDIRSPGLGDTAMYLCATSRGDPPNIQYFGAGTRLSVL.

The gene calls are TRBV3-1 and TRBJ1-2; TCRdb's D call of TRBD1 is untestable without DNA. The CDR3 is 14 amino acids. Germline assignment: CDR1 LGHDT and CDR2 YNNKEL (reference sequence). CDR3 amino acids: CASSQDLTGHGYTF.

V is TRBV18 and J is TRBJ1-1; TCRdb indicates TRBD1, and absent DNA this call remains unverified. The CDR3 contains 13 residues. From germline, CDR1 is KGHSH and CDR2 LQKENI. This CDR3 is CASSPRQDTEAFF.

The chain has TRBV4-3 and TRBJ1-1. This CDR3 is 15 amino acids long. CDR1 and CDR2 (germline): LGHNA, YSLEER. The CDR3 loop is CASSQAGRLNTEAFF.

The chain joins TRBV15 to TRBJ1-6; with no DNA, the TCRdb D assignment of TRBD1 cannot be verified. This CDR3 has 16 residues. Germline V gives CDR1 LNHNV, CDR2 YYDKDF (reference sequence). The CDR3 here is CATSRTGTHSRSPLHF. Supplemented by reference TRBV15 and TRBJ1-6, the full variable domain reads DAMVIQNPRYQVTQFGKPVTLSCSQTLNHNVMYWYQQKSSQAPKLLFHYYDKDFNNEADTPDNFQSRRPNTSFCFLDIRSPGLGDTAMYLCATSRTGTHSRSPLHFGNGTRLTVT.

V is TRBV9 and J is TRBJ2-1; TCRdb selects TRBD1, and the lack of DNA leaves this call unchecked. Per germline, CDR1 SGDLS and CDR2 YYNGEE. CDR3 length: 15 residues. CDR3: CASSVVPRGAAEQFF.

The J gene is TRBJ1-4, the V gene TRBV30. In germline, CDR1 is GTSNPN, CDR2 SVGIG (reference sequence). The CDR3 is 15 amino acids. The CDR3 here is CAWSGQGSPYEKLFF.

This chain uses TRBV7-2 with TRBJ2-7. The CDR3 is 15 amino acids. Germline V gene sequence: CDR1 SGHTA, CDR2 FQGNSA. The chain's CDR3 is CASSLAQLAGYEQYF.

CDR3 residues: CASRFQENTEAFF. V is TRBV5-1 and J is TRBJ1-1. Germline assignment: CDR1 SGHRS and CDR2 YFSETQ. CDR3 length: 13 amino acids.

The chain combines TRBV19 with TRBJ2-2; TCRdb indicates TRBD1, and absent DNA this call remains unverified. Germline loops: CDR1 LNHDA, CDR2 SQIVND (reference sequence). This CDR3 comprises 14 residues. The CDR3 is CATRPDSEVGELFF. Drawing the rest from reference TRBV19 and TRBJ2-2, the complete variable domain is DGGITQSPKYLFRKEGQNVTLSCEQNLNHDAMYWYRQDPGQGLRLIYYSQIVNDFQKGDIAEGYSVSREKKESFPLTVTSAQKNPTAFYLCATRPDSEVGELFFGEGSRLTVL.

The CDR3 loop is CATSDFTPDITGELFF. This chain connects TRBV24-1 to TRBJ2-2; without DNA, the TCRdb call of TRBD1 cannot be checked. CDR1 and CDR2 (germline): KGHDR, SFDVKD. CDR3 length: 16 residues.

The gene calls are TRBV4-2 and TRBJ1-5; TCRdb's D gene call, TRBD1, goes unchecked for lack of DNA. This CDR3 has 18 residues. The germline CDR1 and CDR2 sequences are LGHNA and YNFKEQ. The CDR3 loop is CASSQDLPGADRNQPQHF.

This chain uses TRBV12-3 or TRBV12-4 with TRBJ2-1; no DNA is available, so the TRBD2 call from TCRdb remains unchecked. The CDR3 spans 16 residues. The CDR3 reads CASSAWTSGPDGEQFF.